This T cell receptor beta chain is from a study of a mutant IDH1 vaccine in newly diagnosed glioma (dated by TCRdb to the early 2020s). With regard to the full study: Eight vaccinations were administered to patients in weeks 1, 3, 5, 7, 11, 15, 19 and 23, corresponding to visits V03 through V10. Prior to enrollment, patients had been given standard therapy consisting of radiotherapy alone, temozolomide alone, or radiochemotherapy with temozolomide, with the combination given to most patients. Of the approximately 30 treated patients, 62.5% were male and about 38% were female, and the mean age was roughly 38 years. Peripheral blood was drawn at six visits: V03 (baseline), V05, V07, V10, V12 and V13. Vaccination was initiated 4-6 weeks after radiotherapy alone, or concurrently with temozolomide cycles in the chemotherapy-containing groups. Longitudinal TCRB deep sequencing was done for 20 to 25 treated patients, wherever samples were available for exploratory analyses.

Library generation was performed with the immunoSEQ multiplex PCR assay. Rearranged TCR beta chain sequences were amplified using the hsTCRB Kit according to the manufacturer's protocol. Sequencing of TCRB libraries was carried out on an Illumina MiSeq. Concerning the study's data processing: The kit vendor's proprietary platform handled demultiplexing, trimming and gene mapping. TCRdb mirrors the immuneACCESS table, restricted to in-frame sequences. Some clones are absent from its copies; in checked studies, under half trace to an unresolved V gene, and the reason for the others is unknown. The V and J calls and clone size were taken over from that table, and D and trimming were inferred from the DNA. For this sample the table gives 30,000 to 45,000 clones, of which approximately 80% were detected only once. The top ten constitute 5.5% of the sample. The trim is 6 bases for V and 3 bases for J, with a gap of 12 bases between the germline ends. Based on the germline V gene, the CDR1 and CDR2 sequences are MNHNS and SASEGT. Measured from the cysteine to the phenylalanine, the CDR3 is 14 residues long. The only DNA kept is the CDR3, 42 bases in frame from the first base.

What the time point label conveys for this sample: week 5, during vaccination. A 20-mer mutant IDH1 peptide at 300 micrograms in Montanide made up each vaccine dose, which was injected subcutaneously together with topical imiquimod. The donors had newly diagnosed IDH1-mutant astrocytomas of WHO grade 3 or 4 that showed loss of nuclear ATRX. The samples were drawn from NOA16, a multicentre, single-arm, open-label phase I trial in Germany that tested a mutant IDH1 peptide vaccine in humans for the first time. Genomic DNA for TCRB sequencing was isolated from EDTA blood with the DNeasy Blood and Tissue Kit. What the study reported, not specific to this receptor: PBMC samples for TCRB deep sequencing were selected based on availability. No apparent relationship was observed between pseudoprogression and alterations in the top peripheral T cell clonotypes detected by TCRB sequencing. It was noted by the authors that analyses of patient blood samples could not be reproduced owing to sample limitations. Across multiple MHC alleles, vaccine-induced immune responses were seen in roughly 93% of patients.

The sample holds one count of this clone. The antigen it recognizes is unknown. Per-base quality was not reported, and no clone a single base away is much larger than it. The chain uses TRBV6-1 and TRBJ1-5; a weak D assignment points to TRBD1 (6 bases agree). This receptor was obtained from a man aged 35 to 55 with glioma. This sample comprised PBMCs, obtained from a glioma patient whose treatment included an IDH1 peptide vaccine. The bases are TGTGCCAGCAGGACAGGATCACACAATCAGCCCCAGCATTTT. It specifies CASRTGSHNQPQHF.